This paragraph covers one TCR beta chain sequence. Its antigen is not yet known. No much larger clonotype is one base removed from it; base qualities were not supplied. Library preparation employed 5' RACE. TCRdb shows the sequencer as Illumina HiSeq 2500. A second about 7 to 12 cycle PCR used a sample-barcoded 5' primer and a J-beta primer mix. Each TCR beta cDNA molecule received a unique molecular identifier from a template-switch 5' adaptor carrying 12 random nucleotides. Each sample yielded at least 2.5 million CDR3-containing paired-end reads. The Mint cDNA synthesis kit, primed by a TRBC-specific oligonucleotide, was used to synthesize first-strand cDNA from all RNA. All cDNA was treated with uracil-DNA glycosylase and then went through a first 18-cycle PCR with the universal primers M1SS and BC2_uni_R. On the study's bioinformatics: For normalization, 1 million high-quality reads, each with a distinct molecular identifier, were randomly selected from each sample. Instead of being binned into consensus sequences, reads that shared molecular identifiers were thrown out. MiTCR, set to a Q25 quality threshold and the strictest error-elimination algorithm, was used for CDR3 identification, clonotype clustering and error correction. A nonparametric unseen species model with Euler transformation was used to estimate lower-bound total TCR beta diversity. TCRdb ran its own pipeline on the public reads, namely fastp trimming at Q25 and MiXCR clone calling, and kept in-frame beta chains. Identical CDR3 proteins give one entry, which carries the most common genes and DNA. The V and J calls were determined by TCRdb, not by the authors. The sample yields 700,000 to 950,000 distinct CDR3 sequences; roughly 47% were counted once. The ten biggest clones cover about 20% of the sample.

Reading from cysteine to phenylalanine, the CDR3 counts 21 amino acids. This entry keeps only the CDR3 DNA: 63 bases, framed from base 1. These data originate in a study of blood T cells in healthy people across ages (dated by TCRdb to the mid-2010s). The study in broad terms: Template switching captured roughly one uniquely barcoded TCR beta cDNA molecule per two T cells in model experiments. To track age-related changes in TCR beta repertoire diversity, the study relied on deep sequencing normalized with unique cDNA molecular identifiers. To avoid experimental bias, donors of different ages were randomly spread across the sequencing lanes. Using the same blood draw, the study looked at two additional independent replicas of 1 million unique cDNA reads for two donors, one aged 18 to 30 and the other aged 80 or older. The donors were split into four age groups: young (average around 15 years), middle-aged (about 40), aged (roughly 60) and long-lived (over 75).

Results and caveats for the whole study, not just this receptor: Compared with the aged group, the long-lived group had more naive CD4+ T cells, fewer expanded clones and increased TCR diversity, suggesting age selection. Since profiling was done on bulk unsorted PBMCs, naive and antigen-experienced compartments could not be conclusively compared. As age increased, observed TCR beta diversity per million T cells dropped in a roughly linear way, and a significant reduction was already evident by age around 41. Because the CMV infection status of the donors was unknown, age-related changes in expanded clonotypes may potentially have been confounded. Total diversity estimates from one million sequenced T cells were considered lower bounds and underestimates. There was a strong correlation between observed TCR beta diversity and the percentage of naive T cells measured by flow cytometry.

The roughly 42 donors, aged about 6 to 100 years, were systemically healthy Caucasian individuals from Russia. Around 10 milliliters of peripheral blood were collected from each donor into EDTA-treated Vacutainer tubes. PBMCs were isolated by Ficoll-Paque density-gradient centrifugation, with at least 6.5 million obtained per sample. Total RNA was extracted from PBMCs with Trizol reagent, with at least 6 micrograms obtained per sample. Naive CD45RAhigh/CD27high T cell percentages were measured by flow cytometry on a PBMC aliquot from every donor. Material: blood. The receptor was derived from a woman in her sixties in good health. The rearrangement joined TRBV21-1 to TRBJ2-7; TRBD2 reflects the table's D call only, with no check against the DNA. TRBV21-1 is recorded as a pseudogene. CDR3 reads: CASSEATNEALRKFITYEQYF. At the DNA level, the sequence is TGTGCCAGCAGCGAAGCGACTAATGAGGCCCTTAGAAAATTTATCACCTACGAGCAGTACTTC.